The 6 T cell receptor beta chains reported below all come from one sample, sequenced in a study of cytomegalovirus exposure and HLA in healthy donors. 13 Jbeta primers and 60 Vbeta primers were used for the PCR. Using immunoSEQ multiplex PCR, the repertoire was profiled, and TCRdb retains in-frame clones only, with some absent. The sample lists roughly 34,000 clones; almost 70% were seen once. The sequenced material came from PBMCs. The receptors shown here come from a man aged 30 to 39 in good health and CMV-seronegative.

The V and J genes are TRBV12-2 and TRBJ2-2; no DNA check was done on the table's D call, TRBD2. TRBV12-2 is reported as a pseudogene. The CDR3 sequence is 17 residues long. The CDR3 sequence: CASRLEGSSSPTGELFF. The CDR3 bases are TGTGCAAGTCGCTTAGAAGGTAGCAGCTCCCCCACCGGGGAGCTGTTTTTT.

This chain connects TRBV6-5 to TRBJ1-1; D gene unclear. The CDR3 runs to 15 residues. CDR1 and CDR2 from the germline V gene are MNHEY and SVGAGI. The V gene lost 0 bases and the J gene lost 3 bases, with 11 bases spanning the gap. CDR3 DNA sequence: TGTGCCAGCAGTTACTCGGAGGGTTCGTACACTGAAGCTTTCTTT. Translating gives CASSYSEGSYTEAFF.

This clone came up once. This chain connects TRBV7-9 to TRBJ2-3; D unclear. The V end was cut by 6 bases, the J end by 1 base, with 17 bases between. In germline, CDR1 is SEHNR, CDR2 FQNEAQ (reference sequence). The CDR3 runs to 16 residues. DNA of the CDR3: TGTGCCAGCAGTCCGCTAGTAAACTATGGCACAGATACGCAGTATTTT. It specifies CASSPLVNYGTDTQYF.

The chain links TRBV7-2 to TRBJ2-1, with 7 bases aligning to TRBD2. The CDR3 spans 16 residues. V trimming: 0 bases; J trimming: 15 bases; junction bases outside the gene matches: 17. Germline lookup yields CDR1 SGHTA and CDR2 FQGNSA. CDR3 region: CASSLALGVSRGVGFF. The CDR3 DNA sequence: TGTGCCAGCAGCTTAGCGCTAGGGGTTTCACGGGGGGTGGGGTTCTTC.

The chain employs TRBV5-1 and TRBJ2-5; possibly TRBD2 for D (5 bases). The V end was cut by 0 bases, the J end by 4 bases, with 13 bases between. CDR1 and CDR2 (germline): SGHRS, YFSETQ. This CDR3 is 15 amino acids long. The CDR3, as DNA: TGCGCCAGCAGCTTGGTGGATTTTCGGGGAGAGACCCAGTACTTC. Translation gives CASSLVDFRGETQYF.

The chain carries TRBV4-3 and TRBJ2-7; 9 positions agree with TRBD2. The CDR3 length is 16 residues. With V trimmed by 4 bases and J by 3 bases, 10 bases remained unmatched. Germline CDR1 reads LGHNA; CDR2 reads YSLEER. CDR3 sequence (DNA): TGCGCCAGCAGCCGAGAACTGGCGACTAGCGGCTACGAGCAGTACTTC. It specifies CASSRELATSGYEQYF.